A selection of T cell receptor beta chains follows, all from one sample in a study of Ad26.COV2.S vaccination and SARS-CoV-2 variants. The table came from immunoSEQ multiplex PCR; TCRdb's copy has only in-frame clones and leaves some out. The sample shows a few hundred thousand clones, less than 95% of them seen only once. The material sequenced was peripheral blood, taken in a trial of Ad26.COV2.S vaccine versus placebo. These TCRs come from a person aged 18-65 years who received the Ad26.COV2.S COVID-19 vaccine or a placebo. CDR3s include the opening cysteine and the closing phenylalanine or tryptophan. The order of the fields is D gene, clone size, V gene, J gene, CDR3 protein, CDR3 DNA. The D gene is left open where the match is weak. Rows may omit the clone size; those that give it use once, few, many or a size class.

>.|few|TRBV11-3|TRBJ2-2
CASSTSTTAGELFF
TGTGCCAGCAGCACTTCGACAACGGCCGGGGAGCTGTTTTTT
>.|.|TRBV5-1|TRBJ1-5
CASSLGDYSNQPQHF
TGCGCCAGCAGCTTGGGGGATTATAGCAATCAGCCCCAGCATTTT
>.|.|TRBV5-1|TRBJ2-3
CASSFGLAEDTQYF
TGCGCCAGCAGCTTCGGATTAGCGGAAGATACGCAGTATTTT
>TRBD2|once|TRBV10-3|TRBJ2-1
CAIKGLAGGNEQFF
TGTGCCATCAAAGGACTAGCGGGAGGAAATGAGCAGTTCTTC
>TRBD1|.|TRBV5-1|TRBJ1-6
CASSPKDRVDSPLHF
TGCGCCAGCAGCCCGAAGGACAGGGTTGATTCACCCCTCCACTTT
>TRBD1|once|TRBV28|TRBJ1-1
CASSYRQGPRAFF
TGTGCCAGCAGTTACCGACAGGGACCTAGGGCTTTCTTT
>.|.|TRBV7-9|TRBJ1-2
CASTQRGEGYTF
TGTGCCAGCACTCAGAGGGGGGAGGGCTACACCTTC
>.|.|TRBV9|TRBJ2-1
CASSVAEYNEQFF
TGTGCCAGCAGCGTAGCGGAATACAATGAGCAGTTCTTC
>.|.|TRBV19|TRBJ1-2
CASSPPLDSFYGYTF
TGTGCCAGTAGTCCCCCCCTCGACAGCTTCTATGGCTACACCTTC
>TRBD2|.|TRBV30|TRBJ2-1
CAWSRLADYNEQFF
TGTGCCTGGAGCCGGCTAGCGGACTACAATGAGCAGTTCTTC
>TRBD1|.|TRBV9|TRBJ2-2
CASSQGQVNTGELFF
TGTGCCAGCAGCCAAGGACAGGTCAACACCGGGGAGCTGTTTTTT
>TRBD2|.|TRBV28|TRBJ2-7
CASSSEGLAGSEQYF
TGTGCCAGCAGTTCCGAGGGACTAGCGGGAAGCGAGCAGTACTTC
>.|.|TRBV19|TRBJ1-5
CASSILENSNQPQHF
TGTGCCAGTAGTATATTGGAGAACAGCAATCAGCCCCAGCATTTT
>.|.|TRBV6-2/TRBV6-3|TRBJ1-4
CASSFRSGEKLFF
TGTGCCAGCAGTTTCCGATCAGGTGAAAAACTGTTTTTT
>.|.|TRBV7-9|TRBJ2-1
CASSHGTNEQFF
TGTGCCAGCAGCCACGGGACAAATGAGCAGTTCTTC
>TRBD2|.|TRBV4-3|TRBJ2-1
CASSQDPSGSSYNEQFF
TGCGCCAGCAGCCAGGACCCTAGCGGGAGTTCCTACAATGAGCAGTTCTTC
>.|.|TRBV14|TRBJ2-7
CASSQEGLLATGSYEQYF
TGTGCCAGCAGCCAAGAAGGACTCCTGGCGACGGGGTCCTACGAGCAGTACTTC
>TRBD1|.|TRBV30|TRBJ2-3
CAWSRQGLELDTQYF
TGTGCCTGGAGCCGACAGGGGCTAGAGTTGGATACGCAGTATTTT
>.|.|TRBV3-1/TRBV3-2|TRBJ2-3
CASSQAISGYTDTQYF
TGTGCCAGCAGCCAAGCTATTAGCGGATACACAGATACGCAGTATTTT